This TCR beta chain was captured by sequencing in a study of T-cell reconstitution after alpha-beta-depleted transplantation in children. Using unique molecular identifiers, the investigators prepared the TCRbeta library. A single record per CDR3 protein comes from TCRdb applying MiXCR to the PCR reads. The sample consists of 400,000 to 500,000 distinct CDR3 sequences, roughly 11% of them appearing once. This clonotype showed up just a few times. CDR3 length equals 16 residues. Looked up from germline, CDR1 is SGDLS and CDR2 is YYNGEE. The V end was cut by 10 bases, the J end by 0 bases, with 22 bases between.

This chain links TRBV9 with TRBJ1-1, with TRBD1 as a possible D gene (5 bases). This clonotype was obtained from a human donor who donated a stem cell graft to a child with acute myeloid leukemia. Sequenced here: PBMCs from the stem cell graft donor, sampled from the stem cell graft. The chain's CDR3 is CAPIRSGGAMNTEAFF. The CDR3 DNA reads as TGTGCCCCTATCCGGTCGGGGGGAGCCATGAACACTGAAGCTTTCTTT.